The 3 T cell receptor beta chains below were found in one sample sequenced in a study of blood T cell repertoires in COVID-19. The table came from immunoSEQ multiplex PCR; TCRdb's copy has only in-frame clones and leaves some out. This table has approximately 350,000 clones, 89% appearing once. Sample: peripheral blood. The receptors were sampled from a man aged 40-49 years with acute or convalescent COVID-19.

J is TRBJ2-7 and V is TRBV27, with TRBD2 as a possible D gene (5 bases). The germline gives CDR1 MNHEY, CDR2 SMNVEV (reference sequence). The CDR3 has 13 amino acids. The ends were cut back, 2 bases at V and 4 bases at J, with 9 bases in the middle. CDR3 amino acids: CASSLGLRYEQYF. DNA for the CDR3: TGTGCCAGCAGTTTAGGACTCCGTTACGAGCAGTACTTC.

This chain connects TRBV19 to TRBJ1-5, with D perhaps TRBD1 (6 bases). From germline, CDR1 is LNHDA and CDR2 SQIVND (reference sequence). The CDR3 contains 15 residues. The ends were cut back, 7 bases at V and 0 bases at J, with 13 bases in the middle. CDR3 coding DNA: TGTGCCAGTATTAGGGCAGGGGATAGCAATCAGCCCCAGCATTTT. Protein: CASIRAGDSNQPQHF.

The J gene is TRBJ2-7, the V gene TRBV6-5; TRBD2 matches 12 bases. The CDR3 sequence is 15 residues long. Germline CDR1 is MNHEY and CDR2 is SVGAGI. V lost 6 bases and J lost 1; bases outside the gene matches: 4. The CDR3 DNA sequence: TGTGCCAGCAGAGGGGGACTAGCGGGTTCCTACGAGCAGTACTTC. Amino acids: CASRGGLAGSYEQYF.